Reported below is one TCR beta chain. Its antigen is undetermined. V was pared by 10 bases and J by 2 bases, with 15 bases between. Germline CDR1 is ENHRY and CDR2 is SYGVKD. The CDR3 is 14 residues long. The data are from a study of blood T cells in healthy people across ages. Study conclusions and caveats: Significant beta diversity loss was already apparent by age approximately 40, declining roughly linearly. A strong correlation was found between TCR beta diversity and the percentage of naive T cells.

Next came a second PCR, run for roughly 6 to 11 cycles, which used a sample-barcoded 5' primer along with a J-beta primer mix. Researchers report that a template-switch adaptor with 12 random nucleotides tagged each cDNA molecule. Via MiXCR, TCRdb re-called the 5' RACE reads, giving one row per CDR3 protein. The table has over 600,000 distinct CDR3 sequences, around half seen once; the top ten hold 15% to 20%. Every donor provided around 10 milliliters of peripheral blood. The sequencing input was blood. V gene TRBV10-3 combines with J gene TRBJ1-5, with unresolved D. This receptor was taken from an elderly man in good health. The CDR3 sequence is CATTDQDGNQPQHF. Here the CDR3 DNA reads TGTGCCACTACCGACCAGGATGGCAATCAGCCCCAGCATTTT.